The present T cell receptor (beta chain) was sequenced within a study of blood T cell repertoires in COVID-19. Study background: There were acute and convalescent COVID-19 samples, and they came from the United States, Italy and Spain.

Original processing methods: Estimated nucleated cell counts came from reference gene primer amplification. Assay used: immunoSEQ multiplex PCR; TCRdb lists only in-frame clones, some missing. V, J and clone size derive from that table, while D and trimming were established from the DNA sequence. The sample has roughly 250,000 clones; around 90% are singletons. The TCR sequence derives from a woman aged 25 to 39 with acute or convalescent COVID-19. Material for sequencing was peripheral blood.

CDR3 nucleotide sequence: TGTGCCAGCAGTTTTATGGTGGACAGCCACTACGAGCAGTACTTC. Amino acid sequence: CASSFMVDSHYEQYF. The chain couples TRBV27 to TRBJ2-7, with a weak D call TRBD1 (6 bases). This CDR3 region has 15 residues. Germline V gives CDR1 MNHEY, CDR2 SMNVEV (reference sequence). The V end lost 3 bases, the J end lost 3 bases, and 15 bases lay between the germline ends.